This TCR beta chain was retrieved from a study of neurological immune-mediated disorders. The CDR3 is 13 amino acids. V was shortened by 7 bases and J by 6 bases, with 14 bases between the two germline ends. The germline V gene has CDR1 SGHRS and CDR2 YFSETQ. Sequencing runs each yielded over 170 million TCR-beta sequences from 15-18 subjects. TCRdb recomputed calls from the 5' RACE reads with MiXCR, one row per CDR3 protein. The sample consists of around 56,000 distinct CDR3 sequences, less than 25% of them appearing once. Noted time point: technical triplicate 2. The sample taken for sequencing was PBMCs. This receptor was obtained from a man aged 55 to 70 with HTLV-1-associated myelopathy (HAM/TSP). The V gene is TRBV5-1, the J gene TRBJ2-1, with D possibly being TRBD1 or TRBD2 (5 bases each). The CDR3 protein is CASGPVGTNEQFF. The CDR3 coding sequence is TGCGCCAGCGGCCCTGTGGGGACCAATGAGCAGTTCTTC.